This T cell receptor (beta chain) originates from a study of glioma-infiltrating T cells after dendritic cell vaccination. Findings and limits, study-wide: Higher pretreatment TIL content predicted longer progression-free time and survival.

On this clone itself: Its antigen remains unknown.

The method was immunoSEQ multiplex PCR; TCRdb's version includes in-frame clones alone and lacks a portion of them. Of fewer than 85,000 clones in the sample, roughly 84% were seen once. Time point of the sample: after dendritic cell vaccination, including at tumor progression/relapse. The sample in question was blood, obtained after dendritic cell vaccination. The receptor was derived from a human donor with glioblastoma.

For the CDR3, the DNA is TGTGCCAGCAGCCTGACAGAGAGCTATGGCTACACCTTC. Protein sequence: CASSLTESYGYTF. The gene calls are TRBV9 and TRBJ1-2; D is perhaps TRBD1 (5 bases). Germline CDR1 SGDLS, CDR2 YYNGEE. CDR3 size: 13 residues. V dropped 4 bases and J dropped 4 bases, with 11 bases sitting between them.